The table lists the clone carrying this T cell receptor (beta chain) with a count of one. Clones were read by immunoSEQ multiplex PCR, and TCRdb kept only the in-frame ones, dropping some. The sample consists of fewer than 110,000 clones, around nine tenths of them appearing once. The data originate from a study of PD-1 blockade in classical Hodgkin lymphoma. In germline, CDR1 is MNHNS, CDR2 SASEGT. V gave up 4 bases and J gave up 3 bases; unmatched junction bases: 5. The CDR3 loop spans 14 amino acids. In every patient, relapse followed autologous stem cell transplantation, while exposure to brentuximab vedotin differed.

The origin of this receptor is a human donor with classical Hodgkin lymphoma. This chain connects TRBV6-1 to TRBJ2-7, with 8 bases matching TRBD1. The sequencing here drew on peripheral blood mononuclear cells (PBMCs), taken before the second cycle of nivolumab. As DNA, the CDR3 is TGTGCCAGCAGTGTCGACAGGGGAGGCTACGAGCAGTACTTC. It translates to CASSVDRGGYEQYF.